This paragraph covers one T cell receptor (beta chain) sequence. Its target is unknown. The data were taken from a study of T cells after yellow fever vaccination. Across the whole study: For low cell numbers, libraries were made with SMART-Seq v4 Ultra Low Input. Overall study results and limits: Though weaker, the secondary response peaked faster, on day 5 versus 15. Overlap between CD4 and CD8 compartments was detected for a small share of clonotypes.

The CDR3 is 16 amino acids. Germline V gene lookup returns CDR1 MNHEY and CDR2 SMNVEV (reference sequence). Between the trimmed V and J ends, which lost 2 bases and 2 bases, there was a span of 15 bases. TCR cDNA was made by 5'RACE template switching, adding a universal primer site and UMIs. TCRdb itself ran the 5' RACE reads through MiXCR, one entry per CDR3 protein. There are almost 600,000 distinct CDR3 sequences in the sample; roughly 14% occur only once, and roughly 13% lies in the top ten. The rearrangement uses TRBV27 and TRBJ1-1; D unresolved. This sample comprised PBMCs, obtained on the day of the yellow fever booster vaccination. The source is a man aged 25 to 40 who received the YFV17D yellow fever vaccine. The CDR3 region is CASSLTLGTLNTEAFF. The CDR3 nucleotides are TGTGCCAGCAGTTTAACTTTAGGTACACTCAACACTGAAGCTTTCTTT.